The rows below give T cell receptor beta chains drawn from one sample of a study of beta chain features in type 1 diabetes. Data came from immunoSEQ multiplex PCR; TCRdb stores just in-frame clones and leaves some out. Among some 200,000 clones listed, roughly a tenth were seen once. The source material was central memory CD4+ T cells from blood. Every receptor here comes from a man between 18 and 29 years old in good health. Each CDR3 is given with its conserved first and last residue. The order of the fields is CDR3 DNA, CDR3 protein, J gene, clone size, V gene, D gene. A D gene is named only where the DNA matches it firmly. Part of the rows lack a size; the others show once, few, many or a class for expanded clones.

TGTGCCACCACCCGAACGGGAGGGCCAAATACGCAGTATTTT,CATTRTGGPNTQYF,TRBJ2-3,few,TRBV15,TRBD2
TGTGCCATCGCTGTGGCCGCCGGTGGCACAGATACGCAGTATTTT,CAIAVAAGGTDTQYF,TRBJ2-3,many,TRBV10-3,.
TGTGCCAGCAGCTTAAGGGCGGGCTACGAGCAGTACTTC,CASSLRAGYEQYF,TRBJ2-7,.,TRBV7-3,.
TGCGCCAGCAGCCAAGATGATGGGGCGGTAACGCAGTATTTT,CASSQDDGAVTQYF,TRBJ2-3,.,TRBV4-3,.
TGTGCCAGCAGCTTGGGATCTGGGGACGAGCAGTACTTC,CASSLGSGDEQYF,TRBJ2-7,.,TRBV7-3,.
TGTGCCACCGCGAAACAGATGAGCAATCAGCCCCAGCATTTT,CATAKQMSNQPQHF,TRBJ1-5,many,TRBV15,.
TGTGCCAGTAGTATGGGTACGGGACGGACTGAAGCTTTCTTT,CASSMGTGRTEAFF,TRBJ1-1,few,TRBV19,.
TGTGCCAGCAGGCGGGACCTAGGGAGGAATGAGCAGTTCTTC,CASRRDLGRNEQFF,TRBJ2-1,.,TRBV7-9,.
TGTGCCAGCAGCTTATGGGGTACCTACGAGCAGTACTTC,CASSLWGTYEQYF,TRBJ2-7,few,TRBV7-9,.
TGCGCCAGCAGGCGACTAGCGGGGGACAATGAGCAGTTCTTC,CASRRLAGDNEQFF,TRBJ2-1,few,TRBV5-1,TRBD2
TGCGCCAGCAGCGCGGAGGCGGGAGCTCTCTACGAGCAGTACTTC,CASSAEAGALYEQYF,TRBJ2-7,few,TRBV5-1,TRBD2
TGTGCCAGCAGCTCTAGCGGGAATTGGACAGATACGCAGTATTTT,CASSSSGNWTDTQYF,TRBJ2-3,few,TRBV7-9,TRBD2
TGTGCCATCCCGGCCCGGGCGGAGTCTGGGGCCAACGTCCTGACTTTC,CAIPARAESGANVLTF,TRBJ2-6,many,TRBV10-3,.
TGTGCCAGCAGCTCAACCACAGATACGCAGTATTTT,CASSSTTDTQYF,TRBJ2-3,many,TRBV2,.
TGTGCCAGCAGCTTATGGGCGCAGGGGATTGGTTTTAAGCAGTACTTC,CASSLWAQGIGFKQYF,TRBJ2-7,many,TRBV7-9,.
TGTGCCTGGAGTGATAGGAGAAACAGCGTTATTAGCAATCAGCCCCAGCATTTT,CAWSDRRNSVISNQPQHF,TRBJ1-5,.,TRBV30,.
TGTGCCAGCAGCGTAGCCCAGGGGCCGCAGCCCCAGCATTTT,CASSVAQGPQPQHF,TRBJ1-5,.,TRBV9,.
TGTGCCAGCAGCCAAGGGGGTAACGCAGATACGCAGTATTTT,CASSQGGNADTQYF,TRBJ2-3,few,TRBV7-3,.
TGCAGCGTTACGGGAGGGGGCGAGCAGTACTTC,CSVTGGGEQYF,TRBJ2-7,.,TRBV29-1,TRBD2
TGTGCTAGCAGCTTGCGGACAGGGGGCTTCTACGAGCAGTACTTC,CASSLRTGGFYEQYF,TRBJ2-7,many,TRBV7-7,TRBD1
TGTGCCAGCAGCTTTGCGAGCGGGAACTACGAGCAGTACTTC,CASSFASGNYEQYF,TRBJ2-7,many,TRBV7-2,TRBD2
TGTGCCAGCAGCTTAGTTGGGACCCAGTACTTC,CASSLVGTQYF,TRBJ2-5,many,TRBV7-9,.
TGTGCCAGCAAAGGATCCATCGAGCAGTACTTC,CASKGSIEQYF,TRBJ2-7,.,TRBV2,.
TGCGCCAGCAGCCAAGATCGCCGGGGTCTCGGAGATACGCAGTATTTT,CASSQDRRGLGDTQYF,TRBJ2-3,.,TRBV4-1,.
TGTGCCAGCAGCCTAGCGGGAGCAGGTGGCGAGCAGTACTTC,CASSLAGAGGEQYF,TRBJ2-7,.,TRBV4-2,TRBD2
TGTGCCAGCAGCTTCGCCCTTCTAGCTGCGGATACGCAGTATTTT,CASSFALLAADTQYF,TRBJ2-3,.,TRBV7-2,.
TGTGCCTACCGCCTAAAGGGACTAGCGGGAGGCAATGAGCAGTTCTTC,CAYRLKGLAGGNEQFF,TRBJ2-1,.,TRBV30,TRBD2
TGCAGCTCCCGGGACATTTATTTAGAGACCCAGTACTTC,CSSRDIYLETQYF,TRBJ2-5,many,TRBV29-1,.
TGTGCCAGCAGGGTCCTAGGAGAGGGAGATACGCAGTATTTT,CASRVLGEGDTQYF,TRBJ2-3,.,TRBV11-3,.
TGTGCCAGCAGTGACGCCATCGACTGGGGGAGGGCAGATACGCAGTATTTT,CASSDAIDWGRADTQYF,TRBJ2-3,few,TRBV6-4,TRBD2
TGCGCCAGCAGCGACGGGACAGGGGGCAATGAGCAGTTCTTC,CASSDGTGGNEQFF,TRBJ2-1,few,TRBV5-1,TRBD1
TGTGCCAGCAGTTTATCTTACAGCCAGACCGGGGAGCTGTTTTTT,CASSLSYSQTGELFF,TRBJ2-2,many,TRBV27,.
TGTGCCAGTTCCTTTAGAGGGTCGGACATTCAGTACTTC,CASSFRGSDIQYF,TRBJ2-4,many,TRBV14,.
TGTGCCAGCAGCGCGGACAGGGGAAGAGATACGCAGTATTTT,CASSADRGRDTQYF,TRBJ2-3,many,TRBV7-2,TRBD1
TGTGCCAGCTCACCACGGGTAGCGGGAGACGGGGAGACCCAGTACTTC,CASSPRVAGDGETQYF,TRBJ2-5,.,TRBV18,TRBD2
TGCAGCGTTTTAGGGAGCGGAGAGACCCAGTACTTC,CSVLGSGETQYF,TRBJ2-5,.,TRBV29-1,.
TGCGCCAGCAGGCCGGGACAGGGAAACTATGGCTACACCTTC,CASRPGQGNYGYTF,TRBJ1-2,few,TRBV5-1,TRBD1
TGTGCCAGCAGTTCGGTCGGGAGGCCGGCTTTCTTT,CASSSVGRPAFF,TRBJ1-1,once,TRBV7-2,.
TGTGCCACCGGCGTGGCAGGGGGCGATGAGCAGTTCTTC,CATGVAGGDEQFF,TRBJ2-1,.,TRBV15,TRBD1
TGCGCCAGCAGCTTCTCGGAGGAGCAGTTCTTC,CASSFSEEQFF,TRBJ2-1,few,TRBV5-1,.